The clone carrying this T cell receptor beta chain has just a few counts. The data derive from a study of blood T cell repertoires in COVID-19. Looking at the study overall: COVID-19 samples from acute and convalescent phases originated in the United States, Italy and Spain. PBMCs, B-cell-depleted T cells, or T cells provided the cDNA or gDNA that made up the material.

Original processing methods: Reference gene primer amplification gave nucleated cell count estimates. Clones were sequenced by immunoSEQ multiplex PCR, and TCRdb holds only the in-frame ones, with some missing. V, J and clone size are taken as reported in that table, and D and trimming were inferred from the DNA itself. The table records about 180,000 clones, approximately 83% of them present only once. CDR3 length: 15 amino acids. CDR1 is SGHDN and CDR2 is FVKESK in the germline V gene. Trimming shortened V by 4 bases and J by 0 bases, and 12 bases separated the two germline ends. Sequenced material: peripheral blood. The source is a human donor with active or convalescent COVID-19. The donor label of this sample is uncertain. V usage is TRBV14 and J usage is TRBJ1-1; D not certain. The CDR3 sequence is CASSRRLNMNTEAFF. CDR3 bases: TGTGCCAGCAGCCGCAGACTTAACATGAACACTGAAGCTTTCTTT.